The 21 T cell receptor beta chains in this list originate from one sample, sequenced in a study of siplizumab effects on memory and regulatory T cells (dated by TCRdb to between 2018 and 2020). Library preparation used the immunoSEQ multiplex PCR assay. Entries here come from immuneACCESS through TCRdb and include only in-frame sequences with V and J called. Some clones fail to appear in such tables; in the studies checked, an unresolved V gene covers under half of the shortfall, and the cause of the remainder is unknown. The sample data list over 70,000 clones, and around 90% of these were observed just once. The ten largest account for 15% of the sample. The sample taken for sequencing was CD4+ T cells sorted from blood. Every receptor here comes from a human donor in good health.

The chain couples TRBV28 to TRBJ1-2; TRBD1 matches at 8 bases. With 4 bases clipped from V and 5 bases from J, the junction kept 6 bases outside the gene matches. Looked up from germline, CDR1 is MDHEN and CDR2 is SYDVKM. The CDR3 spans 14 residues. The CDR3 region has the DNA TGTGCCAGCAGTTCGCCTCAGGGGGCTTATGGCTACACCTTC. Protein product: CASSSPQGAYGYTF.

The chain is built from TRBV19 and TRBJ1-5, with D perhaps TRBD1 (6 bases). This CDR3 has 16 amino acids. Germline V CDR1 and CDR2: LNHDA, SQIVND (reference sequence). Between the trimmed V and J ends, which lost 5 bases and 6 bases, there was a span of 20 bases. CDR3 amino acids: CASSWSTGTSGQPQHF. The DNA of the CDR3 is TGTGCCAGTAGTTGGAGTACAGGGACGTCGGGTCAGCCCCAGCATTTT.

The V gene is TRBV6-6, the J gene TRBJ2-7, with D maybe TRBD1 (6 bases). The CDR3 spans 15 residues. Germline V lookup: CDR1 MNHNY, CDR2 SVGAGI (reference sequence). Trimming removed 4 bases at V and 0 bases at J, with 13 bases between. CDR3: CASSSQGVNSYEQYF. DNA for the CDR3: TGTGCCAGCAGTTCACAGGGCGTAAACTCCTACGAGCAGTACTTC.

The chain is built from TRBV7-2 and TRBJ1-5; 7 positions agree with TRBD1. The ends lost 5 bases at V and 3 bases at J; junction bases unmatched: 10. CDR1 is SGHTA and CDR2 is FQGNSA in the germline V gene. The CDR3 extends over 16 amino acids. In DNA form, the CDR3 reads TGTGCCAGCAGCCCCTCGACAGGGACCCTCAATCAGCCCCAGCATTTT. This translates into CASSPSTGTLNQPQHF.

This clone was detected a few times. This chain uses TRBV28 with TRBJ1-2; D gene unclear. The germline CDR1 and CDR2 sequences are MDHEN and SYDVKM. The CDR3 loop spans 13 amino acids. With 2 bases removed from V and 4 bases from J, the gap between germline ends came to 8 bases. As DNA, the CDR3 is TGTGCCAGCAGTTTAGGGCTCATCTATGGCTACACCTTC. Translation gives CASSLGLIYGYTF.

V is TRBV6-1 and J is TRBJ1-2, with no clear D. Germline values: CDR1 MNHNS, CDR2 SASEGT. V lost 1 base, J lost 4 bases, and 7 bases lay in between. There are 13 residues in the CDR3. CDR3 sequence: CASSEENLYGYTF. DNA for the CDR3: TGTGCCAGCAGTGAAGAAAACCTCTATGGCTACACCTTC.

The chain carries TRBV20-1 and TRBJ2-3; the D is unclear. Germline V lookup: CDR1 DFQATT, CDR2 SNEGSKA (reference sequence). V gave up 0 bases and J gave up 9 bases, with 7 bases separating them. The CDR3 totals 11 residues. The CDR3 spells CSARDVETQYF. The DNA for the CDR3 is TGCAGTGCTAGAGATGTCGAGACGCAGTATTTT.

V gene TRBV5-1 combines with J gene TRBJ1-4; possibly TRBD1 for D (6 bases). CDR3 length equals 15 residues. Between the trimmed V and J ends, which lost 4 bases and 5 bases, there was a span of 15 bases. The germline gives CDR1 SGHRS, CDR2 YFSETQ. The CDR3 DNA follows: TGCGCCAGCAGCCCGGTGACAGGAAAGAATGAAAAACTGTTTTTT. Protein sequence: CASSPVTGKNEKLFF. The whole variable domain, remainder taken from reference TRBV5-1 and TRBJ1-4, is KAGVTQTPRYLIKTRGQQVTLSCSPISGHRSVSWYQQTPGQGLQFLFEYFSETQRNKGNFPGRFSGRQFSNSRSEMNVSTLELGDSALYLCASSPVTGKNEKLFFGSGTQLSVL.

The chain recombines TRBV19 with TRBJ1-2; D is ambiguous. CDR3 length: 14 residues. Germline values: CDR1 LNHDA, CDR2 SQIVND (reference sequence). Trimming took 4 bases from V and 6 from J, leaving 15 bases between them. The CDR3: CASSSRGLTNGYTF. CDR3 DNA sequence: TGTGCCAGTAGTAGCAGAGGGTTGACGAATGGCTACACCTTC.

This CDR3 is CSVVARAFRDPQYF. CDR3 DNA sequence: TGCAGCGTTGTCGCCAGGGCGTTTCGGGACCCGCAGTATTTT. The chain has TRBV29-1 and TRBJ2-3; perhaps D is TRBD1 or TRBD2 (5 bases each). The V gene lost 4 bases and the J gene lost 10 bases, with 21 bases spanning the gap. Germline V gene sequence: CDR1 SQVTM, CDR2 ANQGSEA. The CDR3 loop spans 14 amino acids.

The DNA of the CDR3 is TGTGCCAGCAGCTCTCCGGGACAGGGTGGATCTTTCTTT. Amino acid sequence: CASSSPGQGGSFF. The chain is built from TRBV7-2 and TRBJ1-1; 9 bases align to TRBD1. Germline CDR1 SGHTA, CDR2 FQGNSA. V lost 4 bases, J lost 12 bases, and 9 bases stayed unmatched. The CDR3 loop spans 13 amino acids.

This clone was seen once. V is TRBV30 and J is TRBJ2-3; 9 bases are a match to TRBD1. This CDR3 is built from 14 residues. Germline V gene lookup returns CDR1 GTSNPN and CDR2 SVGIG (reference sequence). V shed 6 bases and J 4 bases; nucleotides not matched to a gene: 8. The CDR3 nucleotides read TGTGCCTGTAGGACAGGGGTCTTCCCAGATACGCAGTATTTT. Translation gives CACRTGVFPDTQYF.

The chain couples TRBV25-1 to TRBJ1-1, with D possibly matching TRBD1 (6 bases). The CDR3 spans 13 residues. The germline V and J ends were trimmed by 7 bases and 0 bases, with 9 bases remaining between them. The germline V gene encodes CDR1 MGHDK and CDR2 SYGVNS. CDR3 loop: CASNGQMNTEAFF. DNA of the CDR3: TGTGCCAGCAACGGACAGATGAACACTGAAGCTTTCTTT.

CDR3 sequence reads: CASSEEVGNHEQYF. DNA of the CDR3: TGTGCCAGCAGTGAAGAAGTTGGCAATCACGAGCAGTACTTC. V is TRBV2 and J is TRBJ2-7; the D is unclear. Germline loops: CDR1 SNHLY, CDR2 FYNNEI. The CDR3 consists of 14 residues. V was pared by 1 base and J by 5 bases, with 12 bases between.

CDR3 sequence (DNA): TGTGCCAGTAGTATAGACGGACGGCTCTCTGGAAACACCATATATTTT. It yields the protein CASSIDGRLSGNTIYF. The chain is built from TRBV19 and TRBJ1-3; D is ambiguous. Trimming took off 0 bases at V and 0 bases at J, with 9 bases between the two ends. The CDR3 has 16 amino acids. The germline CDR1 and CDR2 sequences are LNHDA and SQIVND (reference sequence). The full variable domain, rest sourced from reference TRBV19 and TRBJ1-3, is DGGITQSPKYLFRKEGQNVTLSCEQNLNHDAMYWYRQDPGQGLRLIYYSQIVNDFQKGDIAEGYSVSREKKESFPLTVTSAQKNPTAFYLCASSIDGRLSGNTIYFGEGSWLTVV.

This clone was seen a handful of times. V usage is TRBV5-5 and J usage is TRBJ2-5; 12 bases line up with TRBD2. The CDR3 contains 16 residues. Germline V gives CDR1 SGHKS, CDR2 YYEKEE (reference sequence). Trimming cost V 0 bases and J 2 bases; bases outside gene matches: 2. The CDR3 bases are TGTGCCAGCAGCTTGGCCCTAGCGGGAGGGCAAGAGACCCAGTACTTC. This sequence encodes CASSLALAGGQETQYF.

The gene calls are TRBV7-2 and TRBJ2-5; possible D gene TRBD2, 5 bases. Germline V CDR1 and CDR2: SGHTA, FQGNSA. The CDR3 covers 15 residues. V lost 1 base and J lost 7, with 16 bases in between. DNA of the CDR3: TGTGCCAGCAGCTTAGGTTGGCCGACTCGGGGGACCCAGTACTTC. Translating gives CASSLGWPTRGTQYF.

The chain couples TRBV30 to TRBJ2-1, with 10 bases that match TRBD2. The CDR3 is made up of 17 amino acids. V was pared by 1 base and J by 1 base, with 7 bases of the junction left unmatched. The germline V gene encodes CDR1 GTSNPN and CDR2 SVGIG (reference sequence). DNA for the CDR3: TGTGCCTGGAGTGACAGCGGGAGGGCTAGGTCCTACAATGAGCAGTTCTTC. It translates to CAWSDSGRARSYNEQFF.

The V gene is TRBV28, the J gene TRBJ1-5; D is uncertain. Between the trimmed V and J ends, which lost 6 bases and 7 bases, there was a span of 13 bases. Germline V gene sequence: CDR1 MDHEN, CDR2 SYDVKM. The CDR3 has 13 residues. The CDR3 nucleotides read TGTGCCAGCAGATCGGACGTACAACAGCCCCAGCATTTT. Translated: CASRSDVQQPQHF.

The J gene is TRBJ1-5, the V gene TRBV10-2; TRBD1 aligns across 9 bases. The trim removed 3 bases at V and 3 bases at J, leaving 6 bases unmatched. This CDR3 has 16 residues. Germline CDR1 is WSHSY and CDR2 is SAAADI. This CDR3 is CASSDGTGLSNQPQHF. The CDR3 region has the DNA TGCGCCAGCAGTGACGGGACAGGGCTCTCCAATCAGCCCCAGCATTTT.

This clone showed up just a few times. The J gene is TRBJ1-1, the V gene TRBV19; 8 bases match TRBD1. V was clipped by 4 bases and J by 5 bases; unmatched bases: 6. This CDR3 is 14 amino acids long. Germline assignment: CDR1 LNHDA and CDR2 SQIVND (reference sequence). CDR3 sequence (DNA): TGTGCCAGTAGTACCGGACAGGGAGGGACTGAAGCTTTCTTT. Translated: CASSTGQGGTEAFF.